Here is one TCR beta chain with its context. Its antigen is unknown. The sample belongs to a study of cytomegalovirus exposure and HLA in healthy donors. Donors were ostensibly healthy at sampling, although undocumented immune exposures were probable. The PCR was carried out with 60 Vbeta primers and 13 Jbeta primers. The table came from immunoSEQ multiplex PCR; TCRdb's copy has only in-frame clones and leaves some out. The data contain about 170,000 clones, under 75% of them seen just once; the ten biggest clones take up around 6.9%. Notes on the study in general: Rare TCR sequences dominated, though some public TCRs recurred in many donors. A missense variant in DCLRE1C was later tied to TCR beta V- and J-gene trimming. Researchers catalogued about 150 TCR beta chains as cytomegalovirus-associated.

The CDR3 covers 14 residues. V was clipped by 4 bases and J by 4 bases; unmatched bases: 5. Germline V gene lookup returns CDR1 SNHLY and CDR2 FYNNEI. The sequence derives from a man in his forties or fifties in good health and CMV-seropositive. The rearrangement uses TRBV2 and TRBJ1-1; the match to TRBD1 covers 8 bases. Sequencing used PBMCs. The CDR3 here is CASSGTGMATEAFF. The DNA of the CDR3 is TGTGCCAGCAGTGGGACAGGGATGGCCACTGAAGCTTTCTTT.